This T cell receptor beta chain came from a study of CXCR3-negative and CXCR3-positive naive CD8 T cells. The study, taken as a whole, reports: Cryopreservation partially decreased CXCR3 expression, and most assays used fresh PBMCs.

Details on this clonotype: Its target is unknown.

The TRB libraries of cDNA were built by UMI-labeled 5' RACE. TCRdb reprocessed the 5' RACE reads and keeps a single row for each CDR3 protein, giving no DNA. The sample includes some 39,000 distinct CDR3 sequences. This CDR3 is built from 13 residues. CDR1 SQVTM and CDR2 ANQGSEA come from the germline V gene. Specimen: naive CXCR3- CD8+ T cells from blood. Sample subset: CD45RO-CCR7+CD27+CD95- naive CD8+ T cells lacking CXCR3 (TNR3-). This clonotype was sampled from a human donor in good health. Some clones in this sample may be carry-over from other donors' samples. The rearrangement joins TRBV29-1 to TRBJ2-7; no DNA is available, so the TRBD2 call from TCRdb remains unchecked. CDR3: CSVDSPNSYEQYF.